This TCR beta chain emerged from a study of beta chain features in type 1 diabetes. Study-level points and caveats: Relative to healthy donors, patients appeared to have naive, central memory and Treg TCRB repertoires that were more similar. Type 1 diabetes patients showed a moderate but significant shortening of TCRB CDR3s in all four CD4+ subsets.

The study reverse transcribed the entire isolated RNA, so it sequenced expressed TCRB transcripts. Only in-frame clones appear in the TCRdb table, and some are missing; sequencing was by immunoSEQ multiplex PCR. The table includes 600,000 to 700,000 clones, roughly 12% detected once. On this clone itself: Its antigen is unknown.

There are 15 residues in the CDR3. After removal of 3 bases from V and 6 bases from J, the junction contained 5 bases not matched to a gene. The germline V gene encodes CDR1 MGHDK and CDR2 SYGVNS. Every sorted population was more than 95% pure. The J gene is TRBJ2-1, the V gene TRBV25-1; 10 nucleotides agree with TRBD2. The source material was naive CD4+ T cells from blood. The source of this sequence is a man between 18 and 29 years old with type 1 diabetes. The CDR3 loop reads CASSDPGLASNEQFF. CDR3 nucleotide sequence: TGTGCCAGCAGTGACCCGGGACTAGCGTCCAATGAGCAGTTCTTC. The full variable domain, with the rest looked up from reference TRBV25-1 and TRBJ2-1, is EADIYQTPRYLVIGTGKKITLECSQTMGHDKMYWYQQDPGMELHLIHYSYGVNSTEKGDLSSESTVSRIRTEHFPLTLESARPSHTSQYLCASSDPGLASNEQFFGPGTRLTVL.